This T cell receptor beta chain is drawn from a study of post-analysis software for immune sequencing data. Findings and limits, study-wide: Patients used about five TRBV segments, including TRBV5-6, TRBV5-1 and TRBV20-1, more often than controls. Significantly lower normalized Chao1 diversity was found in patients with multiple sclerosis relative to controls. Strong co-clustering by F measure was seen for same-batch samples.

Comment on this clonotype: Its cognate antigen is unknown.

Unique molecular identifiers were present in the TCR beta cDNA libraries. TCRdb fed the PCR reads into MiXCR, producing one record per CDR3 protein. The sample lists roughly 700,000 distinct CDR3 sequences, about 27% occurring once. V lost 5 bases to trimming and J lost 1 base; unmatched junction nucleotides: 12. The CDR3 spans 16 residues. Germline V gives CDR1 DFQATT, CDR2 SNEGSKA (reference sequence). The chain uses TRBV20-1 and TRBJ2-3; TRBD2 matches 7 bases. Material: blood. The receptor was isolated from a girl under 18 with multiple sclerosis. In nucleotides, the CDR3 is TGCAGTGCTCGGACAAACCTAGCGGTCGGCACAGATACGCAGTATTTT. The encoded protein is CSARTNLAVGTDTQYF.